This T cell receptor (beta chain) emerged from a study of blood T cell repertoires in COVID-19. This clone has only a few counts. Germline CDR1 is PRHDT and CDR2 is FYEKMQ (reference sequence). With V trimmed by 0 bases and J by 6 bases, 5 bases remained unmatched. CDR3 size: 16 residues. TCRdb's copy holds only in-frame clones and misses some; the assay was immunoSEQ multiplex PCR. The sample carries 65,000 to 80,000 clones, 91% recorded once. This TCR was recovered from a human donor in a cohort sampled during active COVID-19. Sequenced input: peripheral blood. This chain links TRBV13 with TRBJ2-7; 13 bases fit TRBD2. DNA of the CDR3: TGTGCCAGCAGCTTAGGACTAGCGGGGGGGACCCGCGAGCAGTACTTC. Amino acids: CASSLGLAGGTREQYF. The variable domain in full, with the rest retrieved from reference TRBV13 and TRBJ2-7, is AAGVIQSPRHLIKEKRETATLKCYPIPRHDTVYWYQQGPGQDPQFLISFYEKMQSDKGSIPDRFSAQQFSDYHSELNMSSLELGDSALYFCASSLGLAGGTREQYFGPGTRLTVT.